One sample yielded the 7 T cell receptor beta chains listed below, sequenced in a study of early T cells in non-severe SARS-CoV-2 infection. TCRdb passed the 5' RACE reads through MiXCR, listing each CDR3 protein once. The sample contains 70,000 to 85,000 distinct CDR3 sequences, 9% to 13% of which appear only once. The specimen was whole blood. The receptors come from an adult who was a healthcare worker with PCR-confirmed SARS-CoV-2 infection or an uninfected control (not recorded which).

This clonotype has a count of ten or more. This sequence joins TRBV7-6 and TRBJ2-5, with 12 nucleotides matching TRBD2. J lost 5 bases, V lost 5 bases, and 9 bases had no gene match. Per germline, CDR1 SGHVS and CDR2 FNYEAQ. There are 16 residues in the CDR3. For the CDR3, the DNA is TGTGCCAGCAGCCGCCGGACTAGCGGGGCGGTCGAGACCCAGTACTTC. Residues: CASSRRTSGAVETQYF.

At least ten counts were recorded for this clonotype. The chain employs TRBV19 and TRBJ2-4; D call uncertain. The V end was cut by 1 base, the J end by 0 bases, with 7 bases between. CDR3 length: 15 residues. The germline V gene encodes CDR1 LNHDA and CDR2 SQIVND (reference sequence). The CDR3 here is CASSIANVAKNIQYF. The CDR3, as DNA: TGTGCCAGTAGTATAGCGAATGTAGCCAAAAACATTCAGTACTTC. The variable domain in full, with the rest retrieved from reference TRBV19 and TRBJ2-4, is DGGITQSPKYLFRKEGQNVTLSCEQNLNHDAMYWYRQDPGQGLRLIYYSQIVNDFQKGDIAEGYSVSREKKESFPLTVTSAQKNPTAFYLCASSIANVAKNIQYFGAGTRLSVL.

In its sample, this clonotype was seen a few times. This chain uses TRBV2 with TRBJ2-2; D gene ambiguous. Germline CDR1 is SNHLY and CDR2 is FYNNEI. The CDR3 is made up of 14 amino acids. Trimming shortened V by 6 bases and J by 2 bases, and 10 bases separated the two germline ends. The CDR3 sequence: CASSLRPNTGELFF. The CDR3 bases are TGTGCCAGCAGCCTTCGCCCTAACACCGGGGAGCTGTTTTTT. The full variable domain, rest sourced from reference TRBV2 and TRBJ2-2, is EPEVTQTPSHQVTQMGQEVILRCVPISNHLYFYWYRQILGQKVEFLVSFYNNEISEKSEIFDDQFSVERPDGSNFTLKIRSTKLEDSAMYFCASSLRPNTGELFFGEGSRLTVL.

CDR3 nucleotide sequence: TGTGCCAGCAGACCACTTCGACAGGGGGCAAAAAACATTCAGTACTTC. It translates to CASRPLRQGAKNIQYF. The chain links TRBV27 to TRBJ2-4; the match to TRBD1 covers 10 bases. V lost 6 bases, J lost 4 bases, and 9 bases stayed unmatched. CDR1 is MNHEY and CDR2 is SMNVEV in the germline V gene (reference sequence). The CDR3 runs 16 residues.

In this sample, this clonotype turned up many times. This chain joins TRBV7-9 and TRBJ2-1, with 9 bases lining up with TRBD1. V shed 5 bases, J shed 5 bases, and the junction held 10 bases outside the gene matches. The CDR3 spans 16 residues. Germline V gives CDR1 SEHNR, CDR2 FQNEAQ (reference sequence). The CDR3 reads CASSKYRDRANNEQFF. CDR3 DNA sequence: TGTGCCAGCAGCAAATACCGGGACAGGGCCAACAATGAGCAGTTCTTC.

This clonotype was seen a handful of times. CDR3 DNA sequence: TGTGCCAGCTCAGGGACTTTGGGGCAGCCCCAGCATTTT. Translated: CASSGTLGQPQHF. This chain links TRBV18 with TRBJ1-5; tentative D call: TRBD1 (5 bases). The CDR3 loop spans 13 amino acids. Per germline, CDR1 KGHSH and CDR2 LQKENI. V was trimmed by 5 bases and J by 7 bases, leaving 12 bases between them.

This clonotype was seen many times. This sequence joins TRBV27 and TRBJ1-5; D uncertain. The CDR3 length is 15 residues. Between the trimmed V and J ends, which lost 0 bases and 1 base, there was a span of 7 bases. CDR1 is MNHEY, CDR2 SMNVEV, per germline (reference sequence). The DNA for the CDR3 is TGTGCCAGCAGTTTATCGAGGAGCAGCAATCAGCCCCAGCATTTT. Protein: CASSLSRSSNQPQHF.